This T cell receptor beta chain was recorded in a study of metastatic and nonmetastatic thyroid tumors. Trimming left V 3 bases short and J 5 bases short, with 9 bases between. This CDR3 has 13 amino acids. TCRdb re-processed the PCR reads through MiXCR. This table has about 26,000 clones, around a quarter appearing once. This clone occurred many times. There were no patients who had received any treatment before thyroid surgery. The sequence was obtained from a female donor with papillary thyroid cancer or a benign thyroid nodule (not recorded which). Some clones in this sample may be carry-over from other donors' samples. The sequencing sample was made of blood. The chain uses TRBV12-3 or TRBV12-4 and TRBJ2-3; unclear D gene. In DNA, the CDR3 is TGTGCCAGCAGTTTGACGTTCCAAGATACGCAGTATTTT. Its translation is CASSLTFQDTQYF.